This T cell receptor (beta chain) was identified during a study of T-cell reconstitution after alpha-beta-depleted transplantation in children. Overall study results and limits: By one year post-transplant, T-cell counts and diversity largely arose from T cells that were newly produced. Several hundred expanded graft clones reportedly were the source of alpha-beta T cells about two months after transplant.

The TCRbeta library incorporated unique molecular identifiers. TCRdb called the PCR reads again in MiXCR, with one record for every CDR3 protein. The top ten clones hold 28% of a sample with 800,000 to 1,000,000 distinct CDR3 sequences, around 30% of them seen once. This clonotype was seen ten or more times. Its specificity is not known. The sample was PBMCs, mostly from graft donor cells, taken 360 days after TCRalphabeta/CD19-depleted stem cell transplant. This TCR was recovered from a boy in the first two years of life who had a stem cell transplant for SCID, so the T cells may come from the graft donor.

The CDR3 is CASSQERLGTGGNTIYF. DNA of the CDR3: TGCGCCAGCAGCCAAGAACGTCTCGGGACAGGGGGAAACACCATATATTTT. The gene calls are TRBV4-1 and TRBJ1-3; 9 positions agree with TRBD1. The CDR3 totals 17 residues. Looked up from germline, CDR1 is MGHRA and CDR2 is YSYEKL. V gave up 0 bases and J gave up 4 bases; unmatched junction bases: 7.